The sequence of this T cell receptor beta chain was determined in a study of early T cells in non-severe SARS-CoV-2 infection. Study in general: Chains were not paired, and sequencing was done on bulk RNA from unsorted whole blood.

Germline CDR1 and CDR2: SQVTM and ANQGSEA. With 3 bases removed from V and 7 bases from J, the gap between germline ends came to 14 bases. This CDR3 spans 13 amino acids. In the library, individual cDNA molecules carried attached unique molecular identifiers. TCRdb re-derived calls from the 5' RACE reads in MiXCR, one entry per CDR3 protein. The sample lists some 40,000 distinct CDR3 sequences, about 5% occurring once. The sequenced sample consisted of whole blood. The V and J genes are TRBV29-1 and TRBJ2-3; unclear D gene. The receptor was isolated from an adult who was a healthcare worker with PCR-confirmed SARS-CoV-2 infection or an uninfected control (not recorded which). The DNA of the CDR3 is TGCAGCGTTGATGGGTTGGCAACAAATACGCAGTATTTT. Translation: CSVDGLATNTQYF.